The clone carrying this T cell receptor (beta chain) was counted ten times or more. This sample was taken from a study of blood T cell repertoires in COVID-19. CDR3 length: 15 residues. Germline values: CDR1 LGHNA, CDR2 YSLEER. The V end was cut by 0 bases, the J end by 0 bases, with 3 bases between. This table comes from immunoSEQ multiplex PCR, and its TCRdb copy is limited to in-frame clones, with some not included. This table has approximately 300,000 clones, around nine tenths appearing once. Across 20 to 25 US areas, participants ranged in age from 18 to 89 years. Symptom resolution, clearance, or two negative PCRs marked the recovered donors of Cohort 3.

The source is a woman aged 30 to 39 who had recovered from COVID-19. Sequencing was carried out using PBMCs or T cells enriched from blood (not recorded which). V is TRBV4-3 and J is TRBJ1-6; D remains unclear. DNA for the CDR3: TGCGCCAGCAGCCAAGAGAGCTCCTATAATTCACCCCTCCACTTT. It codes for CASSQESSYNSPLHF.